The table lists the clone carrying this T cell receptor beta chain with many counts. The CDR3 is 15 amino acids. The V gene lost 4 bases and the J gene lost 10 bases, with 20 bases spanning the gap. In germline, CDR1 is WSHSY, CDR2 SAAADI. The data stem from a study of CD8 T cells in ankylosing spondylitis. One entry per CDR3 protein results from TCRdb running MiXCR on the 5' RACE reads. The sample gives some 180,000 distinct CDR3 sequences, around a sixth of which show up once; 3.5% to 5% is in the top ten. The chain combines TRBV10-2 with TRBJ2-1, with D perhaps assigned TRBD1 or TRBD2 (5 bases each). The TCR originated in a male donor aged 10 to 35 with ankylosing spondylitis or in good health (not recorded which). The sequenced sample was blood, either unsorted or a sorted T cell fraction (not recorded which). CDR3 in DNA: TGCGCCAGCAGTGCGCAGGGACCCTGGGCAGGGGAGCAGTTCTTC. This codes for CASSAQGPWAGEQFF.